This TCR beta chain was observed in a study of Graves' ophthalmopathy and Graves' hyperthyroidism. Transcripts of RNA were the source for amplifying TCR beta CDR3 regions. Following a first-round RT-PCR that used HTBI primers, a second-round multiplex PCR was carried out. From the multiplex PCR reads, TCRdb called clonotypes with MiXCR, one entry per CDR3 protein. The sample shows about 590,000 distinct CDR3 sequences, roughly 39% of them seen only once. A few counts support this clonotype. The CDR3 is 13 amino acids. V dropped 0 bases and J dropped 6 bases, with 9 bases sitting between them. Germline CDR1 reads MNHEY; CDR2 reads SMNVEV (reference sequence). Diagnosis was based on clinical symptoms, serum thyroxine, TRAb, thyroid ultrasound and orbital computed tomography.

The chain employs TRBV27 and TRBJ2-7; D may be TRBD2 (5 bases). The clonotype comes from an adult man with Graves' hyperthyroidism. The sequenced sample consisted of peripheral blood or thyroid tissue (not recorded which). CDR3: CASSLSLRGEQYF. The CDR3 DNA reads TGTGCCAGCAGTTTATCCCTCCGGGGCGAGCAGTACTTC.